Shown below are 10 T cell receptor beta chains from a single sample sequenced in a study of T cell responses to AZD1222 COVID-19 vaccine. Sequencing was performed with immunoSEQ multiplex PCR; in TCRdb, only in-frame clones are kept and a portion is missing. Among roughly 78,000 clones listed, about 82% were seen once. The specimen comprised peripheral blood, sampled on day 0 of AZD1222 vaccination. All receptors come from an adult in good health.

This clone was detected only a few times. The V gene is TRBV11-2, the J gene TRBJ2-7, with 9 bases aligning to TRBD1. Trimming cost V 4 bases and J 5 bases; bases outside gene matches: 6. The CDR3 spans 14 residues. CDR1 and CDR2 from the germline V gene are SGHAT and FQNNGV. CDR3 loop: CASSSGTGSNEQYF. Here the CDR3 DNA reads TGTGCCAGCAGCTCCGGGACAGGGAGCAACGAGCAGTACTTC. The full variable domain, with the rest looked up from reference TRBV11-2 and TRBJ2-7, is EAGVAQSPRYKIIEKRQSVAFWCNPISGHATLYWYQQILGQGPKLLIQFQNNGVVDDSQLPKDRFSAERLKGVDSTLKIQPAKLEDSAVYLCASSSGTGSNEQYFGPGTRLTVT.

This clone was seen a few times. The chain is built from TRBV4-2 and TRBJ2-5; the D is unclear. CDR3 length: 14 amino acids. The V end lost 0 bases, the J end lost 5 bases, and 10 bases lay between the germline ends. The germline V gene has CDR1 LGHNA and CDR2 YNFKEQ. The CDR3 coding sequence is TGTGCCAGCAGCCAAGATAGGCCCGGGGAGACCCAGTACTTC. This encodes CASSQDRPGETQYF.

The chain uses TRBV7-9 and TRBJ1-4; D is undetermined. Germline CDR1 SEHNR, CDR2 FQNEAQ (reference sequence). The CDR3 spans 13 residues. V was clipped by 3 bases and J by 8 bases, with 10 bases between them. CDR3 bases: TGTGCCAGCAGCTTTCGGCGTCAAGAAAAACTGTTTTTT. It specifies CASSFRRQEKLFF.

The chain joins TRBV7-2 to TRBJ2-3, with a weak D call TRBD2 (6 bases). CDR1 and CDR2 from the germline V gene are SGHTA and FQGNSA. V was pared by 2 bases and J by 1 base, with 10 bases between. The CDR3 contains 15 residues. CDR3 in amino acids: CASSLRGMGTDTQYF. The CDR3 region has the DNA TGTGCCAGCAGCTTACGCGGGATGGGCACAGATACGCAGTATTTT.

This rearrangement joins TRBV5-6 to TRBJ2-1; D unclear. V was shortened by 0 bases and J by 9 bases, with 13 bases between the two germline ends. The CDR3 runs 14 residues. Germline loops: CDR1 SGHDT, CDR2 YYEEEE. CDR3 protein: CASSLVLVDGEQFF. CDR3 coding DNA: TGTGCCAGCAGCTTGGTTCTAGTCGACGGTGAGCAGTTCTTC.

V usage is TRBV30 and J usage is TRBJ1-4, with D maybe TRBD1 (5 bases). The germline V gene encodes CDR1 GTSNPN and CDR2 SVGIG (reference sequence). The CDR3 is made up of 16 amino acids. V lost 2 bases to trimming and J lost 8 bases, with 21 bases between them. CDR3 sequence (DNA): TGTGCCTGGAGTACCCCAAGGGGTCAGGGAGGCGAAAAACTGTTTTTT. Translated: CAWSTPRGQGGEKLFF.

This clone was recorded only once. The CDR3 DNA sequence: TGTGCCAGCAGTAAATCGGACACCAGATACGAGCAGTACTTC. Translating gives CASSKSDTRYEQYF. The chain carries TRBV27 and TRBJ2-7; D perhaps matches TRBD1 (5 bases). The CDR3 covers 14 residues. Trimming removed 5 bases from V and 4 bases from J, with 15 bases in between. Germline CDR1 reads MNHEY; CDR2 reads SMNVEV (reference sequence).

This clone was counted once. This chain uses TRBV6-5 with TRBJ2-6; D is unclear. Germline CDR1 is MNHEY and CDR2 is SVGAGI. Trimming cost V 5 bases and J 1 base, with 6 bases left between them. This CDR3 has 14 amino acids. The CDR3 bases are TGTGCCAGCAGTCCCGAATCTGGGGCCAACGTCCTGACTTTC. Its protein is CASSPESGANVLTF.

This sequence joins TRBV4-3 and TRBJ1-1, with no clear D. Germline CDR1 is LGHNA and CDR2 is YSLEER. CDR3 length: 17 amino acids. With 1 base removed from V and 1 base from J, the gap between germline ends came to 16 bases. The CDR3 loop is CASSQAPSELTNTEAFF. CDR3 coding DNA: TGCGCCAGCAGCCAAGCACCTTCCGAGCTTACGAACACTGAAGCTTTCTTT.

The chain recombines TRBV25-1 with TRBJ2-5; the D gene could be TRBD1 or TRBD2 (5 bases each). Germline-derived CDR1 and CDR2 are MGHDK and SYGVNS. V gave up 5 bases and J gave up 1 base, with 23 bases separating them. CDR3 length: 18 residues. The CDR3 region has the DNA TGTGCCAGCAGTCCAGCCCCCTCGGGTTGGGGGACCCAAGAGACCCAGTACTTC. It is translated as CASSPAPSGWGTQETQYF.